This T cell receptor beta chain was identified during a study of cytomegalovirus exposure and HLA in healthy donors. Points from the study as a whole: About 87% or about 30% of the time was how often most TCR beta V segments were productive, according to an earlier analysis.

The PCR was carried out with 60 Vbeta primers and 13 Jbeta primers. Sequencing was performed with immunoSEQ multiplex PCR; in TCRdb, only in-frame clones are kept and a portion is missing. This table holds about 120,000 clones, around 60% found once. The CDR3 contains 14 residues. Germline CDR1 and CDR2: MNHEY and SVGAGI. J lost 0 bases, V lost 2 bases, and 1 base had no gene match. For this clone: Its antigen is not identified.

The receptor comes from a man in his forties or fifties in good health and CMV-seropositive. The specimen was PBMCs. The V call is TRBV6-5, the J call TRBJ2-7, with 7 nucleotides matching TRBD1. CDR3 nucleotide sequence: TGTGCCAGCAGTTACCAGGGGGACTCCTACGAGCAGTACTTC. Protein: CASSYQGDSYEQYF.